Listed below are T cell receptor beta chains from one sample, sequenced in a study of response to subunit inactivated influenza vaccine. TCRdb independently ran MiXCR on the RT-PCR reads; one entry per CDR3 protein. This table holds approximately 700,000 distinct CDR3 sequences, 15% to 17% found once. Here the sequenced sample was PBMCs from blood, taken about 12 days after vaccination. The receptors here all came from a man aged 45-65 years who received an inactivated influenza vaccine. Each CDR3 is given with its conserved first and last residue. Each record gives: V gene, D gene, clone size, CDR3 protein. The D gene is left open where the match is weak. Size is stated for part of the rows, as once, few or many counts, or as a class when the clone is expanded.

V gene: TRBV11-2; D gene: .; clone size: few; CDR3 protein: CASSLSWGGTEAFF
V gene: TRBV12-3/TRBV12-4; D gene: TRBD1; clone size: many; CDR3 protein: CASSPLQGLNTEAFF
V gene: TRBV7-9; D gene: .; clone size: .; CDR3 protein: CASSPWLSQGSYEQYF
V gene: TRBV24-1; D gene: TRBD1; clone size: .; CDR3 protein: CATSDDPGQGAYNEQFF
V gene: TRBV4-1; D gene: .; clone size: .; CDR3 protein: CASSQGDRTFGYGYTF
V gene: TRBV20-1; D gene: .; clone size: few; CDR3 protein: CSARDLGVGQFF
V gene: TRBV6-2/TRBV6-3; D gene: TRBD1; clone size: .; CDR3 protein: CADRDRGFNEQFF
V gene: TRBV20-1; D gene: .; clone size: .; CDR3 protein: CSARDGQGVDTQYF
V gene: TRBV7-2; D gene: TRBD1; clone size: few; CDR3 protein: CASSSRQGSREQYF
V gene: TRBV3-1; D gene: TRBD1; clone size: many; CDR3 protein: CASSQTGGWEQYF
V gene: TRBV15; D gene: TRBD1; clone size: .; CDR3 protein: CATSRGGTGVLETQYF
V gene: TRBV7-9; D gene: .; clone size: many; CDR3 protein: CASSAGTAPPYEQYF
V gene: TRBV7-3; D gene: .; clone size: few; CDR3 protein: CASSLSGALNEQYF
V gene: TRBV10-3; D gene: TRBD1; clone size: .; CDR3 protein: CAISTGQENGYTF
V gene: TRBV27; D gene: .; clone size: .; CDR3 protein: CASTPRGFRGQETQYF
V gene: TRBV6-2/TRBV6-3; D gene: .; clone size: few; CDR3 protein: CASKEKDTGELFF
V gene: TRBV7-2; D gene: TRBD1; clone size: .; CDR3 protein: CASSSPAGTGNYEQYF
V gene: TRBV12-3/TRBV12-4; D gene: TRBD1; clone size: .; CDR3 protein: CASSLDGTGNGYTF
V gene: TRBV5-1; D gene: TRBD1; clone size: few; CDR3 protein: CASSSGQRFTGELFF
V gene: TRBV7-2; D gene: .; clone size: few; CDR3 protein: CASSLALSLGPQHF
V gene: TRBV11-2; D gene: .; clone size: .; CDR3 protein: CASSLDRQLLYEQYF
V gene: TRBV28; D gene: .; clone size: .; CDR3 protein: CASKFTRGAYEQYF
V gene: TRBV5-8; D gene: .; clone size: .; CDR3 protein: CASSPIGSTDTQYF
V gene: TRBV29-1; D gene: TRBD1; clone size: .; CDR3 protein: CSVELLDRGSYEQYF
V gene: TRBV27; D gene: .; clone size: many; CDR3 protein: CASIATEGVHTEAFF
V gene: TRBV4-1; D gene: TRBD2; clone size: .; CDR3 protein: CASSHVLAGVTSGELFF
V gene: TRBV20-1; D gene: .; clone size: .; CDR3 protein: CSARDQGYEQYF
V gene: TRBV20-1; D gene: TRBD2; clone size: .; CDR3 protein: CSARSGLAGGYQETQYF
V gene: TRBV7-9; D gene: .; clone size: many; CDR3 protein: CASSFGGRNSPLHF
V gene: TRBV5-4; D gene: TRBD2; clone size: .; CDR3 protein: CASSLETSGGFHPVPDTQYF
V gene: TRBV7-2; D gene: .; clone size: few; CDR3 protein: CASSLDTEQYF
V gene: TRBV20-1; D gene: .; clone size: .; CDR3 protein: CSPSFHGEGIAEAFF
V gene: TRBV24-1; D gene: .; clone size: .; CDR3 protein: CATSDLNPDTQYF
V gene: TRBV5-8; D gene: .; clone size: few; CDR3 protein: CASSLVVTDGTAYEQYF
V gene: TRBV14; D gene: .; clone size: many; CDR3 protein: CASSIGVGYGYTF
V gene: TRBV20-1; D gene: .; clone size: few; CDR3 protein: CSAGATVRGTQYF
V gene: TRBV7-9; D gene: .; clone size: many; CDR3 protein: CASNLSPSTDTQYF